The rows below give T cell receptor beta chains drawn from one sample of a study of blood T cell repertoires in COVID-19. Clones were read by immunoSEQ multiplex PCR, and TCRdb kept only the in-frame ones, dropping some. The sample consists of more than 250,000 clones, 92% of them appearing once. The sequenced sample consisted of PBMCs or T cells enriched from blood (not recorded which). These receptors originate from a woman younger than 45 who had recovered from COVID-19. The CDR3 runs from the conserved cysteine through the conserved F or W. The order of the fields is clone size, CDR3 length, D gene, V gene, J gene, CDR3 protein, CDR3 DNA. The D gene is left open where the match is weak. Clone size is not always given. Where it is, it says once, few, many or a class for expanded clones.

-,15,-,TRBV28,TRBJ1-1,CASSFFTDTNTEAFF,TGTGCCAGCAGTTTCTTCACGGACACGAACACTGAAGCTTTCTTT
-,14,-,TRBV19,TRBJ1-5,CASSLDSSNQPQHF,TGTGCCAGTAGCCTAGACAGTAGCAATCAGCCCCAGCATTTT
-,17,-,TRBV27,TRBJ1-2,CASSIRDIRPRAGGYTF,TGTGCCAGCTCAATCCGGGACATAAGACCCCGAGCTGGGGGCTACACCTTC
-,16,TRBD2,TRBV5-1,TRBJ2-3,CASSPELAGGPDTQYF,TGCGCCAGCAGCCCGGAACTAGCGGGGGGGCCAGATACGCAGTATTTT
-,15,TRBD2,TRBV27,TRBJ2-7,CASSPGLAGAGEQYF,TGTGCCAGCAGTCCGGGACTAGCGGGAGCGGGGGAGCAGTACTTC
-,15,-,TRBV13,TRBJ2-1,CASSLTGGGRNEQFF,TGTGCCAGCAGCTTAACAGGGGGCGGGAGGAATGAGCAGTTCTTC
-,14,TRBD2,TRBV18,TRBJ2-1,CASSLTGAGNEQFF,TGTGCCAGCTCACTGACGGGAGCGGGGAATGAGCAGTTCTTC
once,15,-,TRBV5-1,TRBJ1-2,CASSLMIPGDYGYTF,TGCGCCAGCAGCTTGATGATCCCGGGGGACTATGGCTACACCTTC
few,13,TRBD1,TRBV30,TRBJ2-7,CAWRGTGVPEQYF,TGTGCCTGGCGCGGGACAGGGGTTCCCGAGCAGTACTTC
-,13,TRBD2,TRBV28,TRBJ2-3,CASILAGGHTQYF,TGTGCCAGCATCCTAGCGGGAGGACATACGCAGTATTTT
-,14,TRBD2,TRBV20-1,TRBJ2-7,CSASAQRGTYEQYF,TGCAGTGCTAGTGCCCAGCGGGGTACCTACGAGCAGTACTTC
-,16,TRBD1,TRBV7-2,TRBJ2-1,CASSLARTGVSNEQFF,TGTGCCAGCAGCCTCGCCAGGACAGGGGTGAGCAATGAGCAGTTCTTC
once,14,-,TRBV5-4,TRBJ1-2,CASSLVGGAFGYTF,TGTGCCAGCAGCTTGGTGGGGGGGGCCTTTGGCTACACCTTC
-,14,-,TRBV18,TRBJ2-1,CASSPKDSYNEQFF,TGTGCCAGCTCACCGAAGGACAGCTACAATGAGCAGTTCTTC
-,15,-,TRBV4-2,TRBJ1-3,CASSQGGGSGNTIYF,TGTGCCAGCAGCCAAGGGGGGGGTAGTGGAAACACCATATATTTT
-,14,-,TRBV29-1,TRBJ1-1,CSALPGGSNTEAFF,TGCAGCGCCCTCCCGGGGGGGTCGAACACTGAAGCTTTCTTT
once,15,-,TRBV6-5,TRBJ1-2,CASSYSKGGDFGYTF,TGTGCCAGCAGTTACTCGAAGGGGGGGGATTTTGGCTACACCTTC
once,15,TRBD1,TRBV5-5,TRBJ1-2,CASSWAGTGDYGYTF,TGTGCCAGCAGCTGGGCCGGGACAGGGGACTATGGCTACACCTTC
-,14,-,TRBV27,TRBJ1-6,CASKGNEAGSPLHF,TGTGCCAGCAAGGGCAACGAAGCGGGATCACCCCTCCACTTT
-,15,-,TRBV4-3,TRBJ2-7,CASSHDRGGTYEQYF,TGCGCCAGCAGCCACGATAGAGGGGGTACCTACGAGCAGTACTTC
once,14,-,TRBV28,TRBJ2-7,CASSRIAWEYEQYF,TGTGCCAGCAGCCGGATAGCGTGGGAGTACGAGCAGTACTTC
-,15,TRBD2,TRBV11-3,TRBJ2-5,CASSSGTSLQETQYF,TGTGCCAGCAGCTCCGGGACTAGCCTACAAGAGACCCAGTACTTC
few,17,TRBD1,TRBV28,TRBJ2-1,CASSLLWAGGSGTQQFF,TGTGCCAGCAGTTTACTCTGGGCAGGGGGCTCCGGGACTCAGCAGTTCTTC
-,12,-,TRBV12-3/TRBV12-4,TRBJ1-1,CASSFAGLEAFF,TGTGCCAGCAGTTTCGCAGGGTTGGAAGCTTTCTTT
once,14,TRBD1,TRBV6-5,TRBJ1-1,CASRNRGPGTEAFF,TGTGCCAGCAGAAACAGGGGCCCGGGCACTGAAGCTTTCTTT
-,12,TRBD1,TRBV28,TRBJ2-7,CATGTGTYEQYF,TGTGCCACGGGGACAGGTACCTACGAGCAGTACTTC
-,14,TRBD2,TRBV5-4,TRBJ2-5,CASSSTSAPATQYF,TGTGCCAGCAGCTCGACTAGCGCCCCCGCGACCCAGTACTTC
-,16,TRBD1,TRBV18,TRBJ1-1,CASSTTGGSNPTEAFF,TGTGCCAGCTCAACGACAGGGGGCAGTAATCCCACTGAAGCTTTCTTT
-,14,-,TRBV7-8,TRBJ2-2,CASSPPGGAGELFF,TGTGCCAGCAGCCCTCCCGGCGGGGCCGGGGAGCTGTTTTTT
-,15,-,TRBV5-1,TRBJ2-1,CASRTTGSSYNEQFF,TGCGCCAGCCGAACGACGGGGAGCTCCTACAATGAGCAGTTCTTC
-,18,-,TRBV15,TRBJ1-6,CATSRITFGGAYNSPLHF,TGTGCCACCAGCAGAATAACCTTTGGGGGGGCCTATAATTCACCCCTCCACTTT
-,14,-,TRBV5-8,TRBJ2-2,CASSDTGYTGELFF,TGTGCCAGCAGCGATACAGGGTACACCGGGGAGCTGTTTTTT
-,13,TRBD1,TRBV18,TRBJ2-7,CASSPGQGLEQYF,TGTGCCAGCTCACCGGGACAGGGGCTCGAGCAGTACTTC
-,13,-,TRBV7-2,TRBJ2-5,CASGGRVRETQYF,TGTGCCAGCGGGGGCAGGGTTCGAGAGACCCAGTACTTC
once,13,-,TRBV21-1,TRBJ2-7,CASSKGYDRQQYF,TGTGCCAGCAGCAAAGGGTACGACAGGCAGCAGTACTTC
-,16,TRBD1,TRBV19,TRBJ1-5,CASSPGTAFNIQPQHF,TGTGCCAGTAGTCCAGGGACAGCCTTTAATATTCAGCCCCAGCATTTT
-,13,-,TRBV11-1,TRBJ1-1,CASSRAPNTEAFF,TGTGCCAGCAGCCGAGCACCGAACACTGAAGCTTTCTTT
-,12,-,TRBV9,TRBJ1-6,CASSDGGGPLHF,TGTGCCAGCAGCGACGGGGGGGGACCCCTCCACTTT
-,13,-,TRBV4-2,TRBJ2-5,CASSPLGGETQYF,TGTGCCAGCAGCCCCCTGGGGGGAGAGACCCAGTACTTC
-,13,-,TRBV27,TRBJ2-7,CASSYPGGREQYF,TGTGCCAGCAGTTACCCCGGAGGGCGCGAGCAGTACTTC
-,17,-,TRBV7-8,TRBJ2-6,CASSPGQFPSGANVLTF,TGTGCCAGCAGCCCCGGACAGTTTCCCTCTGGGGCCAACGTCCTGACTTTC
-,20,-,TRBV3-1/TRBV3-2,TRBJ1-1,CASSPGGVRGRPHMNTEAFF,TGTGCCAGCAGCCCTGGGGGGGTGAGGGGCCGCCCTCACATGAACACTGAAGCTTTCTTT
-,14,-,TRBV19,TRBJ1-5,CASKSREINQPQHF,TGTGCCAGCAAATCGAGGGAAATCAATCAGCCCCAGCATTTT